The present T cell receptor beta chain was sequenced within a study of technical replicates of blood from a handful of donors. The CDR3 has 15 amino acids. V was clipped by 5 bases and J by 6 bases; unmatched bases: 4. Germline-derived CDR1 and CDR2 are MNHEY and SVGAGI. Assay used: immunoSEQ multiplex PCR; TCRdb lists only in-frame clones, some missing. The sample yields approximately 70,000 clones, roughly 91% seen once. The sample was T cells isolated from PBMCs. The source is a human donor in good health. Some clones in this sample may be carry-over from other donors' samples. The chain uses TRBV6-5 and TRBJ1-4, with 12 bases lining up with TRBD1. The CDR3 region is CASSPRDRGHEKLFF. CDR3 sequence (DNA): TGTGCCAGCAGTCCCCGGGACAGGGGGCATGAAAAACTGTTTTTT.